These T cell receptor beta chains were read from a single sample in a study of identifying expanded T cells in peripheral blood. Generated by immunoSEQ multiplex PCR, the TCRdb table keeps only in-frame clones and is missing some. This table has roughly 96,000 clones, 70% to 90% appearing once. The material sequenced was blood. These receptor sequences come from a person aged 18-70 years in good health. Each CDR3 is given with its conserved first and last residue. The order of the fields is V gene, J gene, CDR3 protein.

V gene: TRBV19; J gene: TRBJ2-1; CDR3 protein: CAIGGPEQFF
V gene: TRBV6-6; J gene: TRBJ1-2; CDR3 protein: CASTRTGGNYGYTF
V gene: TRBV15; J gene: TRBJ2-5; CDR3 protein: CATSRETGVTETQYF
V gene: TRBV18; J gene: TRBJ2-7; CDR3 protein: CASSPPSTGGWQYF
V gene: TRBV7-9; J gene: TRBJ1-1; CDR3 protein: CASSSGPFREAFF
V gene: TRBV9; J gene: TRBJ1-2; CDR3 protein: CASSSRDRGPRGYTF
V gene: TRBV4-2; J gene: TRBJ2-2; CDR3 protein: CASSQEGGELFF
V gene: TRBV13; J gene: TRBJ2-3; CDR3 protein: CASRLRGSTDTQYF
V gene: TRBV2; J gene: TRBJ1-1; CDR3 protein: CASSEGQEVAEAFF
V gene: TRBV5-1; J gene: TRBJ2-2; CDR3 protein: CASSSPSGDTGELFF
V gene: TRBV2; J gene: TRBJ1-1; CDR3 protein: CATHNRDTEAFF
V gene: TRBV10-1; J gene: TRBJ2-3; CDR3 protein: CASRYRDSHTDTQYF
V gene: TRBV11-2; J gene: TRBJ1-1; CDR3 protein: CASSPPVAGARAEAFF
V gene: TRBV7-9; J gene: TRBJ1-2; CDR3 protein: CASSLGNGYTF
V gene: TRBV30; J gene: TRBJ1-5; CDR3 protein: CAWSPQGTGQPQHF
V gene: TRBV5-1; J gene: TRBJ1-2; CDR3 protein: CASSLGTGVLGYTF
V gene: TRBV6-1; J gene: TRBJ2-7; CDR3 protein: CASTPAGLSYEQYF
V gene: TRBV14; J gene: TRBJ2-3; CDR3 protein: CASSQWEGGPHTDTQYF
V gene: TRBV9; J gene: TRBJ2-2; CDR3 protein: CASSVGGRLSTGELFF
V gene: TRBV5-1; J gene: TRBJ2-4; CDR3 protein: CASSPGTLPSSQKNIQYF
V gene: TRBV5-5; J gene: TRBJ1-2; CDR3 protein: CASSLEIGVGSYGYTF
V gene: TRBV7-9; J gene: TRBJ1-2; CDR3 protein: CASSFGTGAAYGYTF
V gene: TRBV6-5; J gene: TRBJ2-3; CDR3 protein: CASLATSGSATQYF
V gene: TRBV2; J gene: TRBJ1-4; CDR3 protein: CASSRGRREKLFF
V gene: TRBV19; J gene: TRBJ1-5; CDR3 protein: CASSIGGQGPNQPQHF
V gene: TRBV5-5; J gene: TRBJ1-6; CDR3 protein: CASSPSGSERSPLHF
V gene: TRBV4-1; J gene: TRBJ1-1; CDR3 protein: CASSQDPDSYTEAFF
V gene: TRBV5-1; J gene: TRBJ1-6; CDR3 protein: CASSPGTPFISPLHF
V gene: TRBV6-5; J gene: TRBJ1-2; CDR3 protein: CASRVGQGNYGYTF
V gene: TRBV7-2; J gene: TRBJ1-5; CDR3 protein: CASSLGWGGEQPQHF
V gene: TRBV7-9; J gene: TRBJ1-4; CDR3 protein: CASSTDRDRGEKLFF
V gene: TRBV5-1; J gene: TRBJ1-1; CDR3 protein: CASSFRTGDNTEAFF
V gene: TRBV7-8; J gene: TRBJ1-5; CDR3 protein: CASSQTGINQPQHF
V gene: TRBV7-9; J gene: TRBJ2-2; CDR3 protein: CASRPDRVVNTGELFF
V gene: TRBV5-4; J gene: TRBJ2-1; CDR3 protein: CASSPDRDRAEEQFF
V gene: TRBV4-1; J gene: TRBJ2-1; CDR3 protein: CASSTLATSAYNEQFF